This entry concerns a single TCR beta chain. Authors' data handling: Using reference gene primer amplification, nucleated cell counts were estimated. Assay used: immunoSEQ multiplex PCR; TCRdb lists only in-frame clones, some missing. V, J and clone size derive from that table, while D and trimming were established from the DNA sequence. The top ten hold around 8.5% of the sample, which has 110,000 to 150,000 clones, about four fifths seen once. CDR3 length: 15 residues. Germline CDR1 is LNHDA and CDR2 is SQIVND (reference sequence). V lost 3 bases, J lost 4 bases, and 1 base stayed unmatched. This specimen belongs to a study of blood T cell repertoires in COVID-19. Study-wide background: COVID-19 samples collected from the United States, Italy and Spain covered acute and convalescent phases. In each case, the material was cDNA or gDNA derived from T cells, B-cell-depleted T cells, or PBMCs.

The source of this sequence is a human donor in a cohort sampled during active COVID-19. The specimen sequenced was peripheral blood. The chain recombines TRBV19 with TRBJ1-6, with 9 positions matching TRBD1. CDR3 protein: CASSMDRGYNSPLHF. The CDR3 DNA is TGTGCCAGTAGTATGGACAGGGGTTATAATTCACCCCTCCACTTT.